Here is one T cell receptor beta chain with its context. Its target is not known. Primers for the PCR totalled 60 Vbeta and 13 Jbeta. Method: immunoSEQ multiplex PCR; TCRdb's copy keeps in-frame clones and lacks some. This table has about 200,000 clones, approximately 83% appearing once. Germline V CDR1 and CDR2: SGHVS, FNYEAQ. V shed 1 base and J 5 bases; nucleotides not matched to a gene: 11. The CDR3 extends over 17 amino acids. This sample was taken from a study of cytomegalovirus exposure and HLA in healthy donors. Study-wide context: Roughly 80 million unique TCRs from HLA-typed donors made up an early data release.

Findings and limits, study-wide: In a later analysis, CMV-associated beta chains were mostly HLA-associated, it appeared. One variant, a missense change in DCLRE1C, was linked in a later analysis to TCR beta V- and J-gene trimming. Generally TCR sequences proved uncommon, though certain public TCRs appeared in numerous donors.

This rearrangement joins TRBV7-6 to TRBJ1-3; 7 nucleotides match TRBD1. Source material: PBMCs. The origin of this receptor is a boy aged 2 to 10 in good health and CMV-seronegative. CDR3 sequence reads: CASSLGGARDSRNTIYF. DNA for the CDR3: TGTGCCAGCAGCTTAGGAGGGGCGAGGGACAGCAGAAACACCATATATTTT.